Each of the 16 T cell receptor beta chains below was sequenced from the same sample in a study of blood T cell repertoires in COVID-19. Sequenced by immunoSEQ multiplex PCR; TCRdb stores in-frame clones only, minus some. The sample gives around 77,000 clones, 82% of which show up once; 18% is in the top ten. The sequenced material came from peripheral blood. The receptors were gathered from a human donor in a cohort sampled during active COVID-19.

This chain connects TRBV4-1 to TRBJ1-2; D gene ambiguous. Germline values: CDR1 MGHRA, CDR2 YSYEKL. CDR3 size: 14 residues. V was shortened by 1 base and J by 3 bases, with 9 bases between the two germline ends. The chain's CDR3 is CASSQGARDYGYTF. CDR3 nucleotides: TGCGCCAGCAGCCAAGGTGCGAGGGACTATGGCTACACCTTC.

The chain combines TRBV7-2 with TRBJ2-5; D gene unclear. The CDR3 consists of 14 residues. V was trimmed by 1 base and J by 4 bases, leaving 10 bases between them. Germline V gene sequence: CDR1 SGHTA, CDR2 FQGNSA. The CDR3 reads CASSLGLSPETQYF. Written as DNA, the CDR3 is TGTGCCAGCAGCTTAGGACTGAGCCCAGAGACCCAGTACTTC. Full variable domain (remainder filled in from reference TRBV7-2 and TRBJ2-5): GAGVSQSPSNKVTEKGKDVELRCDPISGHTALYWYRQSLGQGLEFLIYFQGNSAPDKSGLPSDRFSAERTGGSVSTLTIQRTQQEDSAVYLCASSLGLSPETQYFGPGTRLLVL.

The rearrangement joins TRBV19 to TRBJ1-2; no clear D. Trimming stripped 6 bases from V and 13 bases from J, with 21 bases between. CDR1 is LNHDA, CDR2 SQIVND, per germline (reference sequence). CDR3 length: 13 residues. The CDR3 nucleotides read TGTGCCAGTAGGTCCGAGGCCTCGGTGCTTTCCACCTTC. Translated: CASRSEASVLSTF.

V gene TRBV7-9 combines with J gene TRBJ2-1; 7 nucleotides line up with TRBD2. V lost 3 bases and J lost 7; bases outside the gene matches: 9. Germline-derived CDR1 and CDR2 are SEHNR and FQNEAQ (reference sequence). The CDR3 is 15 residues long. CDR3 DNA: TGTGCCAGCAGCTTTGGAGGTGCTAGCGGTAATGAGCAGTTCTTC. Translation: CASSFGGASGNEQFF.

The chain is built from TRBV6-4 and TRBJ1-5; possibly TRBD1 for D (5 bases). V lost 6 bases, J lost 6 bases, and 15 bases lay in between. This CDR3 has 14 residues. Germline-derived CDR1 and CDR2 are MRHNA and SNTAGT. DNA of the CDR3: TGTGCCAGCAGGGAATGGAGGGGCCGTCAGCCCCAGCATTTT. It codes for CASREWRGRQPQHF.

The genes are TRBV27 and TRBJ1-4; maybe TRBD1 (5 bases). Germline V lookup: CDR1 MNHEY, CDR2 SMNVEV (reference sequence). The CDR3 extends over 15 amino acids. V lost 6 bases and J 3 bases, leaving 14 bases between the germline ends. The CDR3 region has the DNA TGTGCCAGCAGCTCCACCCAGGGTCCTAATGAAAAACTGTTTTTT. Amino acid sequence: CASSSTQGPNEKLFF.

V gene TRBV3-1 (or the pseudogene TRBV3-2) combines with J gene TRBJ2-6, with D perhaps matching TRBD2 (5 bases). Germline loops: CDR1 LGHDT, CDR2 YNNKEL (reference sequence). This CDR3 has 18 amino acids. With 4 bases removed from V and 0 bases from J, the gap between germline ends came to 16 bases. The CDR3 here is CASSLKSGVASGANVLTF. CDR3 sequence (DNA): TGTGCCAGCAGCCTCAAATCCGGGGTTGCCTCTGGGGCCAACGTCCTGACTTTC.

Comments on this clone: One end of the junction does not line up with germline, which may come from a read error. The chain joins TRBV7-9 to TRBJ1-2; the match to TRBD1 covers 10 bases. This CDR3 comprises 14 residues. Germline V gene data show CDR1 as SEHNR and CDR2 as FQNEAQ (reference sequence). CDR3: CASSLTGGQLLSYF. In DNA, the CDR3 is TGTGCCAGCAGCTTGACAGGGGGCCAACTCCTTTCGTACTTC.

V and J are TRBV5-8 and TRBJ2-6; weak D call: TRBD1 (6 bases). CDR1 is SGHTS, CDR2 YDEGEE, per germline. The CDR3 length is 17 residues. V was pared by 4 bases and J by 1 base, with 15 bases between. The CDR3 DNA sequence: TGTGCCAGCAGCCGACCCACCAGGGGATCTGGGGCCAACGTCCTGACTTTC. Translating it yields CASSRPTRGSGANVLTF.

The rearrangement uses TRBV6-1 and TRBJ1-5, with 8 bases identical to TRBD1. CDR3 length equals 15 residues. In germline, CDR1 is MNHNS, CDR2 SASEGT. The V and J ends lost 3 bases and 1 base, in that order; junction bases with no gene match: 2. For the CDR3, the DNA is TGTGCCAGCAGTGACAGGGGGCCAAGCAATCAGCCCCAGCATTTT. Translation gives CASSDRGPSNQPQHF.

This clone was observed a single time. The chain employs TRBV6-5 and TRBJ2-7; 8 bases agree with TRBD1. Germline V lookup: CDR1 MNHEY, CDR2 SVGAGI. The CDR3 extends over 16 amino acids. V trimming: 4 bases; J trimming: 4 bases; junction bases outside the gene matches: 12. The CDR3 nucleotides are TGTGCCAGCAGTTCCGGACAGGGATTAGTTTATTACGAGCAGTACTTC. Its translation: CASSSGQGLVYYEQYF.

V and J are TRBV2 and TRBJ2-7, with D possibly being TRBD1 (6 bases). The V gene lost 8 bases and the J gene lost 3 bases, with 11 bases spanning the gap. Per germline, CDR1 SNHLY and CDR2 FYNNEI. This CDR3 is 12 amino acids long. The CDR3 DNA follows: TGTGCCAGCGGGGGACAAATCTACGAGCAGTACTTC. Amino acids: CASGGQIYEQYF.

With respect to this clone: At the DNA level, this CDR3 is encoded by other sequences in the same sample as well. The chain couples TRBV7-6 to TRBJ1-5; TRBD1 matches at 10 bases. This CDR3 contains 14 residues. Unmatched junction bases numbered 4, after V lost 4 bases and J lost 7 bases. In germline, CDR1 is SGHVS, CDR2 FNYEAQ. CDR3 loop: CASSSRTGGQPQHF. CDR3 sequence (DNA): TGTGCCAGCAGCTCCCGGACAGGGGGGCAGCCCCAGCATTTT.

J is TRBJ2-7 and V is TRBV5-1; 8 bases map to TRBD1. Germline V lookup: CDR1 SGHRS, CDR2 YFSETQ. V was clipped by 7 bases and J by 4 bases; unmatched bases: 10. The CDR3 is made up of 14 amino acids. The CDR3 DNA reads as TGCGCCAGCTCCTGGTCGCAGGGGGCGTACGAGCAGTACTTC. Translation gives CASSWSQGAYEQYF.

This chain uses TRBV6-2 or TRBV6-3 with TRBJ1-5; D may be TRBD1 (6 bases). Trimming left V 2 bases short and J 2 bases short, with 16 bases between. This CDR3 contains 17 residues. Germline CDR1 is MNHEY and CDR2 is SVGEGT. The DNA of the CDR3 is TGTGCCAGCAGTTACGATAACAGGGTTTCGGGCAATCAGCCCCAGCATTTT. Protein sequence: CASSYDNRVSGNQPQHF.

This chain connects TRBV2 to TRBJ1-6; 9 nucleotides agree with TRBD1. The CDR3 runs 14 residues. Germline V lookup: CDR1 SNHLY, CDR2 FYNNEI. The V segment lost 6 bases and the J segment 8 bases; nucleotides outside the gene matches: 5. The chain's CDR3 is CASRGGQGDSPLHF. The DNA of the CDR3 is TGTGCCAGCAGGGGGGGACAGGGAGATTCACCCCTCCACTTT.